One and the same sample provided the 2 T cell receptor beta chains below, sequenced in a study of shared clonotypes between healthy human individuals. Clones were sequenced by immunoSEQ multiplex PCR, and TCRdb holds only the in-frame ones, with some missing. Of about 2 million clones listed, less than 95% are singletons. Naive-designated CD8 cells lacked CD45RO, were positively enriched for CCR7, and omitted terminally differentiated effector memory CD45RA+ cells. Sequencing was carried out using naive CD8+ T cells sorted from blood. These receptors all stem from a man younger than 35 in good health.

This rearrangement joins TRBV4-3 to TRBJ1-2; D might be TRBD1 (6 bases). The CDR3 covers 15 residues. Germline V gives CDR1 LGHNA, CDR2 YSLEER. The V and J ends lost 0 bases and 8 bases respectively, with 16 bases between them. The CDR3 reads CASSQEGTPIGGYTF. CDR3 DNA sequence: TGCGCCAGCAGCCAAGAAGGGACACCAATTGGGGGCTACACCTTC.

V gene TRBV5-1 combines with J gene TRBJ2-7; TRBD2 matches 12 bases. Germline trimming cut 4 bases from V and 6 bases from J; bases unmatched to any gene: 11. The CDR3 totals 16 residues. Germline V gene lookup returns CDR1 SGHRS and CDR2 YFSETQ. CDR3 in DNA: TGCGCCAGCAGCATGGGACTAGCGGGCCTAGCCGCCGAGCAGTACTTC. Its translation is CASSMGLAGLAAEQYF.